This T cell receptor (beta chain) originates from a study of human T cells and chemical hapten exposure. CDR3 length: 18 residues. The ends lost 5 bases at V and 6 bases at J; junction bases unmatched: 16. This clonotype was seen only a few times. Its antigen is not identified. Study-wide results and limits: More PT1 expanded TCRs went with higher patch test scores. It should be noted that donors had alopecia, so their immune response may differ from healthy people's. There was no change with DPC sensitization in TCRs above 1 in 1000 frequency.

Methods used by the authors: A per-sample median of about 95,000 TCRs was observed, with counts ranging from 23,224 to 690,600. TCRdb re-called the RACE reads through MiXCR, storing one row per CDR3 protein. None of the V and J calls come from the authors' own analysis; TCRdb made them. The data hold around 130,000 distinct CDR3 sequences, with roughly 12% observed a single time. Time point described: patch test 3, about 24 weeks after DPC sensitization. The treatment is: therapeutic diphenylcyclopropenone sensitization with weekly scalp DPC. Sequences were derived from whole blood, sampled in connection with sensitization to the hapten diphenylcyclopropenone (DPC). This rearrangement joins TRBV12-3 or TRBV12-4 to TRBJ2-2; 9 nucleotides match TRBD1. The sequence was collected from a woman between 45 and 60 years old with alopecia areata. Some clones in this sample may be carry-over from other donors' samples. CDR3 in amino acids: CASSPLLGGQGPPGELFF. The CDR3, as DNA: TGTGCCAGCAGTCCACTTTTAGGGGGACAGGGCCCCCCCGGGGAGCTGTTTTTT.